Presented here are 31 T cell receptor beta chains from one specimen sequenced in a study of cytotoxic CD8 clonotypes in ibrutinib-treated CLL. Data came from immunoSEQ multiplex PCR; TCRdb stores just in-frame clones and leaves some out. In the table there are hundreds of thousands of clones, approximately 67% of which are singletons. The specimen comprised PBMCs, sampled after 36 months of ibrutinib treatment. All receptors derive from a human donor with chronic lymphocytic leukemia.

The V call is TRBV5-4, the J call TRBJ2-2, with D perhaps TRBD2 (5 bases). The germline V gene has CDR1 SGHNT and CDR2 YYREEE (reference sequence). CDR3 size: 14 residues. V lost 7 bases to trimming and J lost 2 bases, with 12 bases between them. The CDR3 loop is CASRVAINTGELFF. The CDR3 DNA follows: TGTGCCAGCCGCGTAGCGATAAACACCGGGGAGCTGTTTTTT.

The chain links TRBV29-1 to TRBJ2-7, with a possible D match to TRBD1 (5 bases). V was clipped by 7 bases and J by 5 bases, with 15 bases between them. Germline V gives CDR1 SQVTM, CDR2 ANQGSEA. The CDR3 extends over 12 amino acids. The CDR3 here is CSGGRARNEQYF. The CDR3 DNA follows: TGCAGCGGGGGCAGGGCAAGGAACGAGCAGTACTTC.

CDR3 in DNA: TGTGCCAGCAGCTTTGGGGGACGAAACACTGAAGCTTTCTTT. This codes for CASSFGGRNTEAFF. The chain is built from TRBV11-2 and TRBJ1-1; tentatively, D is TRBD1 (5 bases). From germline, CDR1 is SGHAT and CDR2 FQNNGV. The CDR3 sequence is 14 residues long. V was cut by 3 bases and J by 2 bases, with 10 bases left in between.

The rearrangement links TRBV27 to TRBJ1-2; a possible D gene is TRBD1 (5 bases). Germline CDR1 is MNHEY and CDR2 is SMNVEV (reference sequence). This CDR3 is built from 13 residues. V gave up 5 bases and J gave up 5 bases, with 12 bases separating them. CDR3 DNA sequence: TGTGCCAGCAGTCCCTCGGGGCTTTATGGCTACACCTTC. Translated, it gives CASSPSGLYGYTF.

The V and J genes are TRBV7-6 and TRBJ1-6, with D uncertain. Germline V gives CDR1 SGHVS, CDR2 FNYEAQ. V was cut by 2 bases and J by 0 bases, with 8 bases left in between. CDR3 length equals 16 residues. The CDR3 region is CASSLFIRSYNSPLHF. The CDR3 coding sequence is TGTGCCAGCAGCTTATTTATTCGCTCCTATAATTCACCCCTCCACTTT.

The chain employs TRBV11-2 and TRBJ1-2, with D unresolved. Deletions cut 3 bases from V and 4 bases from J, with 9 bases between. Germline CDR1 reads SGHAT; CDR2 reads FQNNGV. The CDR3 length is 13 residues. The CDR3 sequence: CASSLGGSYGYTF. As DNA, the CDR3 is TGTGCCAGCAGCTTGGGAGGGAGCTATGGCTACACCTTC.

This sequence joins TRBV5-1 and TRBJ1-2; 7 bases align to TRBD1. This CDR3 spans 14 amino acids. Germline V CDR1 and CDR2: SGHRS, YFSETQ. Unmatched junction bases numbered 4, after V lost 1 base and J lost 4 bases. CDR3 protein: CASSLSPGGYGYTF. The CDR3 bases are TGCGCCAGCAGCTTGTCCCCAGGGGGCTATGGCTACACCTTC.

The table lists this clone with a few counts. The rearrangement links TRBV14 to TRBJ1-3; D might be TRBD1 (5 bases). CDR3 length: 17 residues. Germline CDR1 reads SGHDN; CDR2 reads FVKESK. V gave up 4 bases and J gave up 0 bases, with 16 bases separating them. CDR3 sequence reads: CASSPWGGVPSGNTIYF. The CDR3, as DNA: TGTGCCAGCAGCCCCTGGGGGGGTGTACCCTCTGGAAACACCATATATTTT.

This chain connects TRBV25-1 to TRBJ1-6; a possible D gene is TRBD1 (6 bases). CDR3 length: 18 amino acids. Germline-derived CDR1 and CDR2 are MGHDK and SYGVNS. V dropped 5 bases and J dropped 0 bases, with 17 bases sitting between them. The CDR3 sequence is CASSRLVRGSSYNSPLHF. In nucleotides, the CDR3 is TGTGCCAGCAGTCGCCTCGTGAGGGGGAGCTCCTATAATTCACCCCTCCACTTT.

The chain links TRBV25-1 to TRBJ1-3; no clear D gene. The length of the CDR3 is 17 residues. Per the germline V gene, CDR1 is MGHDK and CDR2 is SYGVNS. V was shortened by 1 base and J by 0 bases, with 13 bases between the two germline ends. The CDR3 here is CASSESIPGVSGNTIYF. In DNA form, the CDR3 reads TGTGCCAGCAGTGAATCTATCCCCGGGGTCTCTGGAAACACCATATATTTT.

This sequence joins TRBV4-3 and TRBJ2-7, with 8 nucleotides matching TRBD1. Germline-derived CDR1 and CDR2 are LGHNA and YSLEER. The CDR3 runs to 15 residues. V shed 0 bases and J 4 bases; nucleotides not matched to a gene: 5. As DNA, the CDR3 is TGCGCCAGCAGCCAAGAACTGGACAGGGCTTACGAGCAGTACTTC. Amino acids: CASSQELDRAYEQYF.

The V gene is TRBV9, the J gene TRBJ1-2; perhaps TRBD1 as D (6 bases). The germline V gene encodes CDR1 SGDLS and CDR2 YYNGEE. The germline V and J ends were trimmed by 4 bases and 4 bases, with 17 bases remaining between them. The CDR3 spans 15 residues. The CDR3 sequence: CASSTSDSRTYGYTF. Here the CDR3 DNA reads TGTGCCAGCAGCACTTCGGACAGCCGAACCTATGGCTACACCTTC. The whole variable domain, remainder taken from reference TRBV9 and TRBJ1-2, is DSGVTQTPKHLITATGQRVTLRCSPRSGDLSVYWYQQSLDQGLQFLIQYYNGEERAKGNILERFSAQQFPDLHSELNLSSLELGDSALYFCASSTSDSRTYGYTFGSGTRLTVV.

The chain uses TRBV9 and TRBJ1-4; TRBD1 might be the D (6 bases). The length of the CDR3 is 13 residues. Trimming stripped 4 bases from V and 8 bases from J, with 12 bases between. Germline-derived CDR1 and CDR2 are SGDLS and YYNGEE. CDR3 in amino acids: CASSLTGGEKLFF. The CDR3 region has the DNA TGTGCCAGCAGCTTGACAGGTGGGGAAAAACTGTTTTTT.

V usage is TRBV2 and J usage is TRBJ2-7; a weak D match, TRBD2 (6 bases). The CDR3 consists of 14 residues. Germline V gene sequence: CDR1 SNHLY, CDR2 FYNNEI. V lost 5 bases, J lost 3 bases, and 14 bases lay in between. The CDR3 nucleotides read TGTGCCAGCAGTCAATGGGGGGTGATCTACGAGCAGTACTTC. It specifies CASSQWGVIYEQYF.

CDR3 bases: TGTGCCAGCAGAAGAAACACCGGGGAGCTGTTTTTT. It codes for CASRRNTGELFF. The chain uses TRBV6-6 and TRBJ2-2; D remains unclear. The CDR3 is 12 residues long. Germline loops: CDR1 MNHNY, CDR2 SVGAGI (reference sequence). Trimming left V 6 bases short and J 2 bases short, with 4 bases between.

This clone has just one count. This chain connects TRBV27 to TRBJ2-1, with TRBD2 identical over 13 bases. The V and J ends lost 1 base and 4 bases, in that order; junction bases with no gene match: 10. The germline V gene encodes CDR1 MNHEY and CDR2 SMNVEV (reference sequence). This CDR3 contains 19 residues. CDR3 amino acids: CASSLLRLAGGHPYNEQFF. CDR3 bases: TGTGCCAGCAGTTTATTGCGACTAGCGGGAGGTCACCCGTACAATGAGCAGTTCTTC.

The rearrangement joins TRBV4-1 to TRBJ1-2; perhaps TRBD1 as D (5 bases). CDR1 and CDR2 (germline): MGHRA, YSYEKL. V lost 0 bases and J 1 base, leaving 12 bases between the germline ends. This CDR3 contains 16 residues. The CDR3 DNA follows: TGCGCCAGCAGCCAAGACAGGGAGGAGAGTAACTATGGCTACACCTTC. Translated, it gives CASSQDREESNYGYTF.

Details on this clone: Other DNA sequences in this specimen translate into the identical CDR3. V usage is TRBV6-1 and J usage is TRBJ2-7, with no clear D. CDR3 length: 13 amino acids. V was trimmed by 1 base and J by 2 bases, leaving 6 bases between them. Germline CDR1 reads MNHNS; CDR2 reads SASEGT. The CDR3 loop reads CASSEGRTYEQYF. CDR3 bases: TGTGCCAGCAGTGAAGGAAGAACCTACGAGCAGTACTTC.

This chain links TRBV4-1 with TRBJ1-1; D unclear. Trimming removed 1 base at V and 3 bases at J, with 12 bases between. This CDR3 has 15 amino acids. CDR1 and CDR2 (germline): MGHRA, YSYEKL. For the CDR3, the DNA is TGCGCCAGCAGCCAAGCAGGCCGAAGGGACACTGAAGCTTTCTTT. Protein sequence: CASSQAGRRDTEAFF.

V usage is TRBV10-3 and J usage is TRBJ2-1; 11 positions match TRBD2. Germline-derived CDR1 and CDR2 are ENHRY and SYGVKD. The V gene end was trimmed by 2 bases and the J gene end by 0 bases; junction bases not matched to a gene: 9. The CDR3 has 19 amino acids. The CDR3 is CAISERLAGGISSYNEQFF. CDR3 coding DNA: TGTGCCATCAGTGAGAGGTTAGCGGGGGGGATTAGCTCCTACAATGAGCAGTTCTTC.

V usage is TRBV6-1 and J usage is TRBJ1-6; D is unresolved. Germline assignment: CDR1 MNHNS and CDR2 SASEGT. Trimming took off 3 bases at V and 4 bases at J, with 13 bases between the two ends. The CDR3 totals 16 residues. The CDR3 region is CASSDGPAGYNSPLHF. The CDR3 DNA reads TGTGCCAGCAGTGACGGACCTGCAGGATATAATTCACCCCTCCACTTT.

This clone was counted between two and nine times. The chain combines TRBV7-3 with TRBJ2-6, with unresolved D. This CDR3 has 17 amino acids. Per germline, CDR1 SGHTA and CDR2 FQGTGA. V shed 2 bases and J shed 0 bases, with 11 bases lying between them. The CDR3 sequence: CASSLALTLSGANVLTF. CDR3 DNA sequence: TGTGCCAGCAGCTTAGCTCTCACGCTCTCTGGGGCCAACGTCCTGACTTTC.

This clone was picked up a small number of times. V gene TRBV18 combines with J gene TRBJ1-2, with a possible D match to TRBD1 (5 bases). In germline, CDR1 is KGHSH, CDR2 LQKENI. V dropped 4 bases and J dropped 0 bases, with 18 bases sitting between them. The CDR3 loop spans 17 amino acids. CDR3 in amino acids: CASSLDPGGYSNYGYTF. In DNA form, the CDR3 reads TGTGCCAGCTCACTTGATCCTGGGGGTTACTCTAACTATGGCTACACCTTC.

This CDR3 reads CASSPSIAGGPGPGELFF. The CDR3, as DNA: TGTGCCAGCTCACCATCGATAGCGGGAGGGCCTGGACCCGGGGAGCTGTTTTTT. The chain links TRBV18 to TRBJ2-2; 11 bases line up with TRBD2. The CDR3 consists of 18 residues. V dropped 2 bases and J dropped 6; count of bases not matched to a gene: 11. Germline CDR1 reads KGHSH; CDR2 reads LQKENI.

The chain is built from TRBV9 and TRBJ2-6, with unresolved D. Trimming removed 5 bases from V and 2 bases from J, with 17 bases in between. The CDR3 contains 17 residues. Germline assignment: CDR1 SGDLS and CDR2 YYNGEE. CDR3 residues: CASSFRIIGTGANVLTF. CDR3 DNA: TGTGCCAGCAGTTTTCGTATAATAGGCACTGGGGCCAACGTCCTGACTTTC.

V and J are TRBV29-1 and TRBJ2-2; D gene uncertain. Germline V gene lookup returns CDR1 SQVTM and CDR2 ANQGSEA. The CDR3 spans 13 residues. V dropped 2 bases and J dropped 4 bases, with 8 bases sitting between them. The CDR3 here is CSVETWGTGELFF. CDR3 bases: TGCAGCGTTGAAACCTGGGGCACCGGGGAGCTGTTTTTT.

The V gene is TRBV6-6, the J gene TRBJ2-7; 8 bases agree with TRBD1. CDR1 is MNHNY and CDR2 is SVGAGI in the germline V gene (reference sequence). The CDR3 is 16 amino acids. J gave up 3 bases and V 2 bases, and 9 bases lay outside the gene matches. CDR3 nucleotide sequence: TGTGCCAGCAGTTACCCGCCGCCGGGACAGGTCTACGAGCAGTACTTC. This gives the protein CASSYPPPGQVYEQYF.

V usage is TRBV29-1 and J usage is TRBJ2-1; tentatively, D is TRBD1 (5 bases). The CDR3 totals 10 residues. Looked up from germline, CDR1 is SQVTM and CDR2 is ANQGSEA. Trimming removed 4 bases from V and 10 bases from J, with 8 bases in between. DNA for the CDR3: TGCAGCGTTGTAAGGGGAGAGCAGTTCTTC. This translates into CSVVRGEQFF.

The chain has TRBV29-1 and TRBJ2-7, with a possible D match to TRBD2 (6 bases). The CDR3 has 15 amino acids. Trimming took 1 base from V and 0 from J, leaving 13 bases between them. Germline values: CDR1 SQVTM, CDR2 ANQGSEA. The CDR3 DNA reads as TGCAGCGTTGAAGGGACCTCGACTAGCTCCTACGAGCAGTACTTC. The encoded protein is CSVEGTSTSSYEQYF.

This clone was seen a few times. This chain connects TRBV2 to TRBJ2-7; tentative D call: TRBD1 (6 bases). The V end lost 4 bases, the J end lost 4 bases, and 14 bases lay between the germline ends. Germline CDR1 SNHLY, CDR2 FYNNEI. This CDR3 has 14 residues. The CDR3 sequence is CASSVQGSLYEQYF. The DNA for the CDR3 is TGTGCCAGCAGTGTACAGGGAAGTTTGTACGAGCAGTACTTC.

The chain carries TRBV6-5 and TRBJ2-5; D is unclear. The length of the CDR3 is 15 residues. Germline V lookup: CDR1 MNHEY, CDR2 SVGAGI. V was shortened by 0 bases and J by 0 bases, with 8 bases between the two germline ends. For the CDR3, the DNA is TGTGCCAGCAGTTACTCTTTTACGGACCAAGAGACCCAGTACTTC. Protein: CASSYSFTDQETQYF.